This T cell receptor (beta chain) was captured by sequencing in a study of shared clonotypes between healthy human individuals. The CDR3 runs to 14 residues. Germline values: CDR1 SGHNT, CDR2 YENEEA. With V trimmed by 0 bases and J by 6 bases, 1 base remained unmatched. Overall study results and limits: Clonotype sharing among donors was thought likely to change with sequencing depth.

For this clone: Its antigen is still unknown.

Assay: immunoSEQ multiplex PCR; the TCRdb copy retains only in-frame clones and omits some. The repertoire has about 1.1 million clones, about 72% of them found once; the top ten carry 0.89%. CD4+ cells were split into CD45RA+ naive and CD45RA-negative memory subsets. This rearrangement joins TRBV11-3 to TRBJ2-3; 9 bases are a match to TRBD1. Sequencing was performed on memory CD4+ T cells from PBMCs. The subset: CD45RA-negative fraction. This receptor was obtained from a man between 18 and 35 years old in good health. Some clones in this sample may be carry-over from other donors' samples. The CDR3 loop is CASSLEQGADTQYF. Written as DNA, the CDR3 is TGTGCCAGCAGCTTAGAACAGGGGGCCGATACGCAGTATTTT.